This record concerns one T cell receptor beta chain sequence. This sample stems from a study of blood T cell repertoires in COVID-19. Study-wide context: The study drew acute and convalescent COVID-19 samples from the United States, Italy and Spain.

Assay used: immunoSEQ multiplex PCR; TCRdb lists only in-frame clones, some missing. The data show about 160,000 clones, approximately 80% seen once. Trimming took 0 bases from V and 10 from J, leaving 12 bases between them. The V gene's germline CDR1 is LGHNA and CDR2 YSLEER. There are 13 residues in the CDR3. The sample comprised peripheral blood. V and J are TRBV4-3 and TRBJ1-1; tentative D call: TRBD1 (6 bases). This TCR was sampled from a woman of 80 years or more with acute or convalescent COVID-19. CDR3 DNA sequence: TGCGCCAGCAGCCAAGATCGGACAGACGGAGCTTTCTTT. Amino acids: CASSQDRTDGAFF.